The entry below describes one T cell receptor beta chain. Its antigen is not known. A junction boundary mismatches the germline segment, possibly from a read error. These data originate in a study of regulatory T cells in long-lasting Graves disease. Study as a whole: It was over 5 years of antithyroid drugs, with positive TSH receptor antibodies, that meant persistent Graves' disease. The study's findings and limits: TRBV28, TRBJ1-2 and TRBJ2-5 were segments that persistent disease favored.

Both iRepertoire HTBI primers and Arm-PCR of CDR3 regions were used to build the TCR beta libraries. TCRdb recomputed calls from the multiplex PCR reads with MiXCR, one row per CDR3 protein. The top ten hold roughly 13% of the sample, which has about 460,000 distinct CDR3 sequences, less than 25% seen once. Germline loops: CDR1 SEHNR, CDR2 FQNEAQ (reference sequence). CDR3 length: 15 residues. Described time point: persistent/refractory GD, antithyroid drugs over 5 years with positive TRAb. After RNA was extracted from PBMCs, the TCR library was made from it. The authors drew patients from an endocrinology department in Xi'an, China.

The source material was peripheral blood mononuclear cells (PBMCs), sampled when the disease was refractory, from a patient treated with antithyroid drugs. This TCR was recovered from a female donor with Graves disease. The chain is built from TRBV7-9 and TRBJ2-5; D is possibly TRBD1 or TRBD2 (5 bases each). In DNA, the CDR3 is TGCGCCAGCAGCCAGGGCCTCGAGGGAATAGAGACCCAGTACTTC. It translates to CASSQGLEGIETQYF.